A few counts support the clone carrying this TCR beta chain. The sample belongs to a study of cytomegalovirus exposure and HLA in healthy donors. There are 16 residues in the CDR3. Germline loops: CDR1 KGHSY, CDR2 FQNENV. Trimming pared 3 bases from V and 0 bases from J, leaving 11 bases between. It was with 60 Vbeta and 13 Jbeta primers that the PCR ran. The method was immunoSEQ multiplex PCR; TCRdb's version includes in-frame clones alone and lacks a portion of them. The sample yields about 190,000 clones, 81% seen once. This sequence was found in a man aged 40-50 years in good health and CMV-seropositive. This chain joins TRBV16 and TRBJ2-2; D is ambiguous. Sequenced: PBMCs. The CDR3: CASSQRYGANTGELFF. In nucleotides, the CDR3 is TGTGCCAGCAGCCAGAGATACGGTGCGAACACCGGGGAGCTGTTTTTT.